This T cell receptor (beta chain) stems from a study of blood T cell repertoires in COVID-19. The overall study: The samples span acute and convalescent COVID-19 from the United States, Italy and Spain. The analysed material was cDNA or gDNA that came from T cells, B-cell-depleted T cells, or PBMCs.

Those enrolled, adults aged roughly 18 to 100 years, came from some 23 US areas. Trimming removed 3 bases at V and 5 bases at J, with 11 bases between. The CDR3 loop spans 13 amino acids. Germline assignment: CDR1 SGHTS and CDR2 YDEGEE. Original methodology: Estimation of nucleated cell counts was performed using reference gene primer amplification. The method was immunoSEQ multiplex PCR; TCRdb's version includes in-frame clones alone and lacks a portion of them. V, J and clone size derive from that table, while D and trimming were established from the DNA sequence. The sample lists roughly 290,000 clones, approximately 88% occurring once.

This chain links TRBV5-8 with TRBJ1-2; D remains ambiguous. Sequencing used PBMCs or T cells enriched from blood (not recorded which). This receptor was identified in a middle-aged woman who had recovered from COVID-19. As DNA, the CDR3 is TGTGCCAGCAGCTCTGGAGGAGTATATGGCTACACCTTC. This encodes CASSSGGVYGYTF.